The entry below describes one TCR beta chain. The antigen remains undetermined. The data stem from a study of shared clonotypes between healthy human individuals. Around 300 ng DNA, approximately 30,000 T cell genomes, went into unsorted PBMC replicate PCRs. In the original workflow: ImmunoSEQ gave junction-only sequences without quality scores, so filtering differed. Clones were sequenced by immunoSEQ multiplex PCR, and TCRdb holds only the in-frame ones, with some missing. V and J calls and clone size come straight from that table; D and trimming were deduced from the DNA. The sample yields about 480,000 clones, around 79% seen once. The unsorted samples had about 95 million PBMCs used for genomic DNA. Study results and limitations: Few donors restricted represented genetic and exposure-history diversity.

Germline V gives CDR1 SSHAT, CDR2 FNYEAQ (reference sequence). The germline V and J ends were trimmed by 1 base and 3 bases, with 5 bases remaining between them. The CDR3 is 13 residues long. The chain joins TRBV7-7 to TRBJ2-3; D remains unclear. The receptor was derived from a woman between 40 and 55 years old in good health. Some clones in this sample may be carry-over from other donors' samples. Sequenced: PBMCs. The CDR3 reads CASSLGRTDTQYF. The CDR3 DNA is TGTGCCAGCAGCTTAGGCCGTACAGATACGCAGTATTTT.